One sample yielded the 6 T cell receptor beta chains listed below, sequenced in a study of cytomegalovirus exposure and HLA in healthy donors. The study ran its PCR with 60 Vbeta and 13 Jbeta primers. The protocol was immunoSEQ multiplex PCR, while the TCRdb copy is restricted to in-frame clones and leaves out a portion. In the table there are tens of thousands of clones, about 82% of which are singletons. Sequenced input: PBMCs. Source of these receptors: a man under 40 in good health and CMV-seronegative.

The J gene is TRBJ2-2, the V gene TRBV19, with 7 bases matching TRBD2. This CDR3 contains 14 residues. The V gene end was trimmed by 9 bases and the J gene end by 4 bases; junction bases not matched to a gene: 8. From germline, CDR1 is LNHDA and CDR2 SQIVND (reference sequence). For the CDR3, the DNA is TGTGCCAGCCGACCCCCGGGAGGCACCGGGGAGCTGTTTTTT. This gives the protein CASRPPGGTGELFF.

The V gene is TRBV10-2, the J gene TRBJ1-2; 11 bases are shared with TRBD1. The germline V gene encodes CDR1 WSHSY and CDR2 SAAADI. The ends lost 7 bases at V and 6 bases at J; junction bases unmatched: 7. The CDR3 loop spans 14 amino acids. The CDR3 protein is CASTRTGGFDGYTF. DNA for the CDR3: TGCGCCAGCACCCGGACAGGGGGCTTCGATGGCTACACCTTC.

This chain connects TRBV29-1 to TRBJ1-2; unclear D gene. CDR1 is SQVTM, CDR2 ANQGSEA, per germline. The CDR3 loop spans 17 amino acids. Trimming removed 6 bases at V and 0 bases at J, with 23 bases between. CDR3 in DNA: TGCAGCGTCGCTCACCCTGTGGCCCATTCGTCTAACTATGGCTACACCTTC. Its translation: CSVAHPVAHSSNYGYTF.

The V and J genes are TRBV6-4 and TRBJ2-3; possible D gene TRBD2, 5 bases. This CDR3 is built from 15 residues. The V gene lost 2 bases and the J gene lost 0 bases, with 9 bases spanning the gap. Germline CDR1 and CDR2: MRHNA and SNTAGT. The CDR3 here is CASSDDVASTDTQYF. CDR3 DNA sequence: TGTGCCAGCAGTGACGATGTAGCGAGCACAGATACGCAGTATTTT.

DNA of the CDR3: TGCAGCGTTGAAACAGGGTGGAGCAATGAGCAGTTCTTC. Translated, it gives CSVETGWSNEQFF. This chain joins TRBV29-1 and TRBJ2-1; the D gene is possibly TRBD1 (6 bases). CDR1 SQVTM and CDR2 ANQGSEA come from the germline V gene. Between the trimmed V and J ends, which lost 2 bases and 6 bases, there was a span of 11 bases. There are 13 residues in the CDR3.

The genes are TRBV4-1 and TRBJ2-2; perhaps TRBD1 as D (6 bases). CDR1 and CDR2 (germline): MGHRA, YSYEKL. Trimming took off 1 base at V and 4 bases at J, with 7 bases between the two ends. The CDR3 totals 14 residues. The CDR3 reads CASSQVGATGELFF. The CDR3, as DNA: TGCGCCAGCAGCCAAGTGGGGGCCACCGGGGAGCTGTTTTTT.